This T cell receptor (beta chain) was identified in a study of CD8+ T cells in alopecia areata. Treatment specified: oral pan-JAK inhibitor, 5-10 mg twice daily. Isolation of CD4+ and CD8+ T cells from PBMCs was achieved by sorting. Study observations and caveats: Clarity of TCR sharing across patients fell short of that in mice, possibly HLA-related. Higher clonality and more expanded CD8+ clones appeared in lesional than normal scalp.

Turning to this clone: Antigen specificity is unknown.

As the sequencing template, cDNA was produced by extracting RNA and reverse transcribing it. Measured with immunoSEQ multiplex PCR; TCRdb has only the in-frame clones, and not every one. The sample carries roughly 220,000 clones, roughly two fifths recorded once. CDR1 SGHAT and CDR2 FQNNGV come from the germline V gene. V dropped 4 bases and J dropped 12 bases, with 16 bases sitting between them. CDR3 size: 13 residues. The sample was CD4+ T cells sorted from blood, taken between weeks 30 and 35, from a patient treated with tofacitinib. This sequence originates from a human donor with alopecia areata. The V gene is TRBV11-2, the J gene TRBJ2-1; D might be TRBD1 (6 bases). The CDR3 loop is CASSSYRARGQFF. The CDR3 DNA reads TGTGCCAGCAGCTCGTACAGGGCAAGAGGGCAGTTCTTC.